The source of this TCR beta chain is a study of identical twins. This clonotype was seen at least ten times. Its antigen is still unknown. Using its own MiXCR run on the 5' RACE reads, TCRdb lists one record per CDR3 protein. The sample shows about 900,000 distinct CDR3 sequences, approximately 13% of them seen only once. Points from the study as a whole: Twin pairs had excess sharing that was weaker in beta out-of-frame sequences. Abundant beta clonotypes from cord blood had fewer insertions, unlike memory repertoires, which showed none. Potential partial confounding of zero-insertion analyses by invariant MAIT and iNKT cells was noted.

The CDR3 covers 13 residues. Germline V gives CDR1 ENHRY, CDR2 SYGVKD. Between the trimmed V and J ends, which lost 11 bases and 0 bases, there was a span of 12 bases. The same data also contributed to another study, on yellow fever vaccine responses in identical twins.

The TCR originated in a woman aged 18-29 years in good health. The sequencing sample was made of PBMCs. This sequence joins TRBV10-3 and TRBJ2-3, with a tentative D call TRBD1 (5 bases). CDR3 in DNA: TGTGCCGGGGCATCCACTAGCACAGATACGCAGTATTTT. Translation gives CAGASTSTDTQYF.